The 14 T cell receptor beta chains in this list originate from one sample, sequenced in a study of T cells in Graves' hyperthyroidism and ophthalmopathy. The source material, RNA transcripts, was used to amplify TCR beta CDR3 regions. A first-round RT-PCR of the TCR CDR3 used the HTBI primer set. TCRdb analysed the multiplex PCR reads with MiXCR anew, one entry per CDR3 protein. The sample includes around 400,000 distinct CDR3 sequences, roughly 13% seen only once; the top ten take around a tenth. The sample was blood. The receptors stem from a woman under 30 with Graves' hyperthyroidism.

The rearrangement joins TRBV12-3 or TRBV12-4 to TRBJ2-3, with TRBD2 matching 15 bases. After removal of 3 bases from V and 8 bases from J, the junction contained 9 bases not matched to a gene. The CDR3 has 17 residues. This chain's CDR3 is CASSLGLAGGLTSTQYF. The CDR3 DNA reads TGTGCCAGCAGTTTGGGACTAGCGGGGGGCCTCACGAGTACGCAGTATTTT.

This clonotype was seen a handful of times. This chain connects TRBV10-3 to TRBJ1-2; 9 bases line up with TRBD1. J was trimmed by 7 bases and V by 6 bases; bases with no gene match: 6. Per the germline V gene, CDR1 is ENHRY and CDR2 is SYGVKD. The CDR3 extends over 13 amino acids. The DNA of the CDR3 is TGTGCCATCAGGCCCTCGGACAGGGGTGGCTACACCTTC. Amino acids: CAIRPSDRGGYTF.

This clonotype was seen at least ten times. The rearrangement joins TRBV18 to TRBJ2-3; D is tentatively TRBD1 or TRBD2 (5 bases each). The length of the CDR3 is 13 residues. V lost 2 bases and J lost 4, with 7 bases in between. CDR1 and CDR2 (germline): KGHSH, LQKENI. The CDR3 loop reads CASSPGDADTQYF. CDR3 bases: TGTGCCAGCTCACCAGGGGACGCAGATACGCAGTATTTT.

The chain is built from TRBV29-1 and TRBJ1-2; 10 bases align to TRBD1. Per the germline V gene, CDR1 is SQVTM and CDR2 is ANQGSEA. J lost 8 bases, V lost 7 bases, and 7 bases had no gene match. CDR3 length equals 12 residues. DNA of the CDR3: TGCAGCGACCGGGACAGGGGATACGGCTACACCTTC. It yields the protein CSDRDRGYGYTF.

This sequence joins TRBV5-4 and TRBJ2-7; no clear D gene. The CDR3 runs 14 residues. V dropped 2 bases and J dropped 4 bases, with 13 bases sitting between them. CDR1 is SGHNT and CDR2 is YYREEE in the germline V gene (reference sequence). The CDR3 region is CASSFTASMYEQYF. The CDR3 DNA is TGTGCCAGCAGCTTTACCGCCAGCATGTACGAGCAGTACTTC. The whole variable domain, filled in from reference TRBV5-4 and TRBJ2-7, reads ETGVTQSPTHLIKTRGQQVTLRCSSQSGHNTVSWYQQALGQGPQFIFQYYREEENGRGNFPPRFSGLQFPNYSSELNVNALELDDSALYLCASSFTASMYEQYFGPGTRLTVT.

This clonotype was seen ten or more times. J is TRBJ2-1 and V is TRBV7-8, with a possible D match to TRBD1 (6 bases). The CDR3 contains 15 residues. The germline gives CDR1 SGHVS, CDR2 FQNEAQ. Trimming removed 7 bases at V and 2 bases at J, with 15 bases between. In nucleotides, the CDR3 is TGTGCCAGCAACATAGGGGGTCCGGCCTACAATGAGCAGTTCTTC. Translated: CASNIGGPAYNEQFF.

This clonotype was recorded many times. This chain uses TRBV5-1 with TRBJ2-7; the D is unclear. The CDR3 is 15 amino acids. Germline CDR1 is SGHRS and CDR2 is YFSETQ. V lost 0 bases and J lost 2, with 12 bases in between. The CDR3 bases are TGCGCCAGCAGCTTGGGAGGCAGTTACCCCTACGAGCAGTACTTC. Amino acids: CASSLGGSYPYEQYF.

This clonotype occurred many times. The CDR3 DNA follows: TGTGCCAGCAGCCAAGATACGGGGCAGTCTTTCCTCTATGGCTACACCTTC. Encoded protein: CASSQDTGQSFLYGYTF. The J gene is TRBJ1-2, the V gene TRBV3-1; D is possibly TRBD1 (5 bases). The V end lost 0 bases, the J end lost 4 bases, and 18 bases lay between the germline ends. In germline, CDR1 is LGHDT, CDR2 YNNKEL (reference sequence). This CDR3 comprises 17 residues.

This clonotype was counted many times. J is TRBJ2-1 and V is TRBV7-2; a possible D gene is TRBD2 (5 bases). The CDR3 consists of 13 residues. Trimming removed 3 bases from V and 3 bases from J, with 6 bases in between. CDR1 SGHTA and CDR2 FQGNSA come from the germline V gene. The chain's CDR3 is CASSLDFYNEQFF. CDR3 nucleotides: TGTGCCAGCAGCTTGGACTTCTACAATGAGCAGTTCTTC.

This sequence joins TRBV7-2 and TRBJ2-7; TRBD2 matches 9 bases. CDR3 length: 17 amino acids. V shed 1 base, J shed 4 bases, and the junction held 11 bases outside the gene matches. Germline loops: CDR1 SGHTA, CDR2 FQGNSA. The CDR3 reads CASSLVVSRAGGYEQYF. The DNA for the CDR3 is TGTGCCAGCAGCTTAGTAGTCTCACGAGCGGGGGGATACGAGCAGTACTTC.

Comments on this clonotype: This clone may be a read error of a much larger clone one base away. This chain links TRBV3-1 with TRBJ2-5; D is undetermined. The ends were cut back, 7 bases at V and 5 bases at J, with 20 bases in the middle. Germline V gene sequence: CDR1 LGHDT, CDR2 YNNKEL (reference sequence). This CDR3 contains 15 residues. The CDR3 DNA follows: TGTGCCAGCATTCAAGTCGCTGGCTCGGGTGAGACCCAGTACTTC. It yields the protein CASIQVAGSGETQYF.

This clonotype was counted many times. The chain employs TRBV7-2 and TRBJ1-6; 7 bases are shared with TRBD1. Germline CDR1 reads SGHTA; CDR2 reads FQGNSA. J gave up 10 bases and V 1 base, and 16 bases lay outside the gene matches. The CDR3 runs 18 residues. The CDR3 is CASSLGLPLTGLGSPLHF. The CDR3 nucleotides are TGTGCCAGCAGCTTAGGACTACCCTTGACAGGGTTGGGATCACCCCTCCACTTT.

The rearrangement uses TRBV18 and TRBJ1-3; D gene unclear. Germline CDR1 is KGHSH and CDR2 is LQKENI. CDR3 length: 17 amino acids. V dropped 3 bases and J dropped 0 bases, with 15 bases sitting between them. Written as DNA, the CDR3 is TGTGCCAGCTCACCCTTCGACTTCCTGAGCTCTGGAAACACCATATATTTT. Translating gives CASSPFDFLSSGNTIYF.

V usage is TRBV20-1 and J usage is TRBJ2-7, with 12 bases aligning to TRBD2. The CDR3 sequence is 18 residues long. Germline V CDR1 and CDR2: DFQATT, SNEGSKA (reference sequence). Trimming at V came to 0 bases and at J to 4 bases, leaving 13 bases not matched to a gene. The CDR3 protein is CSARDFGPLAGGPYEQYF. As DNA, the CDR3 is TGCAGTGCTAGAGATTTCGGTCCTCTAGCGGGGGGGCCGTACGAGCAGTACTTC.